Below are 5 T cell receptor beta chains sequenced from a single sample in a study of OX40 agonist ivuxolimab in advanced cancers. To prepare the library, the immunoSEQ multiplex PCR assay was applied. TCRdb retrieved this table from immuneACCESS and kept in-frame rearrangements only. Not all clones are present; in checked studies, unresolved V genes account for under half, and no reason is known for the remainder. Counted in this sample were 74,000 or so clones; roughly 87% of them appeared once. Of the sample, 1.5% to 2% is held by the ten largest clones. The sample in question was CD4+ or CD8+ T cells sorted from blood, obtained in a trial of the OX40 agonist ivuxolimab. These receptors originate from an adult with an advanced solid tumor such as melanoma, head and neck, liver or kidney cancer.

V and J are TRBV7-2 and TRBJ1-1, with D unresolved. The CDR3 runs to 13 residues. Between the trimmed V and J ends, which lost 5 bases and 4 bases, there was a span of 11 bases. Germline CDR1 reads SGHTA; CDR2 reads FQGNSA. The CDR3 here is CASSPTVRTEAFF. The CDR3 nucleotides are TGTGCCAGCAGCCCCACGGTTCGCACTGAAGCTTTCTTT.

This rearrangement joins TRBV28 to TRBJ1-4; D unclear. The CDR3 is made up of 16 amino acids. CDR1 is MDHEN and CDR2 is SYDVKM in the germline V gene. Trimming removed 4 bases at V and 2 bases at J, with 14 bases between. CDR3 residues: CASSSPVRGTNEKLFF. The DNA for the CDR3 is TGTGCCAGCAGTTCCCCAGTCCGGGGTACTAATGAAAAACTGTTTTTT.

This chain links TRBV28 with TRBJ2-7; either TRBD1 or TRBD2 may supply D (6 bases each). Trimming removed 7 bases at V and 0 bases at J, with 13 bases between. The CDR3 extends over 14 amino acids. Germline V gene data show CDR1 as MDHEN and CDR2 as SYDVKM. This CDR3 is CASNRRGLSYEQYF. The CDR3 coding sequence is TGTGCCAGCAACCGACGGGGGCTCTCCTACGAGCAGTACTTC.

V usage is TRBV11-3 and J usage is TRBJ1-2; D is undetermined. V was shortened by 6 bases and J by 6 bases, with 14 bases between the two germline ends. The germline gives CDR1 SGHNT, CDR2 YENEEA. This CDR3 has 13 amino acids. CDR3 in DNA: TGTGCCAGCAGGAATTCCGGGGTCCATGGCTACACCTTC. Translated, it gives CASRNSGVHGYTF.

The chain couples TRBV7-9 to TRBJ1-2; 8 nucleotides match TRBD1. Germline loops: CDR1 SEHNR, CDR2 FQNEAQ (reference sequence). CDR3 size: 14 residues. The trim removed 5 bases at V and 3 bases at J, leaving 5 bases unmatched. CDR3 region: CASSQLTGDYGYTF. The DNA for the CDR3 is TGTGCCAGCAGCCAACTGACAGGGGACTATGGCTACACCTTC.